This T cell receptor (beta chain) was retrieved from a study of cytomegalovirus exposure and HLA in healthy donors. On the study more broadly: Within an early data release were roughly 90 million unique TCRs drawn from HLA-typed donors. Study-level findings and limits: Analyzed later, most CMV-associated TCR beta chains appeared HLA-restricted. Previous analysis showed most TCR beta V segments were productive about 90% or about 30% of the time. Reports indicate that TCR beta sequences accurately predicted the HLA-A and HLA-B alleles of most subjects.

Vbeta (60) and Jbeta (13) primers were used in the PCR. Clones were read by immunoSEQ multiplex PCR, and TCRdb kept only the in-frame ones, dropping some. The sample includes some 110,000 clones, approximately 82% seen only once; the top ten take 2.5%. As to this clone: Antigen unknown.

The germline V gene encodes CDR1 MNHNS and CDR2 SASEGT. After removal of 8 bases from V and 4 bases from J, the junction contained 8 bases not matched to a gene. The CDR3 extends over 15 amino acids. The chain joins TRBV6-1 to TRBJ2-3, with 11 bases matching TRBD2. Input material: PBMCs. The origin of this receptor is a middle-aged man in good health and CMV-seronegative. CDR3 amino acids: CASGLAGGGADTQYF. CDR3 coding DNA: TGTGCCAGCGGCCTAGCGGGGGGCGGGGCAGATACGCAGTATTTT.